This section outlines one TCR beta chain sequence together with its context. These data come from a study of blood T cells in healthy people across ages. The CDR3 is 15 amino acids. Germline loops: CDR1 MNHEY, CDR2 SMNVEV (reference sequence). A second PCR of 7 to 11 cycles used a sample-barcoded 5' primer and a J-beta primer mix. TCRdb fed the 5' RACE reads into MiXCR, producing one record per CDR3 protein. This sample has about 1.4 million distinct CDR3 sequences, with 59% found just once. The chain is built from TRBV27 and TRBJ2-4; D possibly corresponds to TRBD2 (7 bases). The J call is in doubt because the DNA end fits TRBJ2-7 better. This TCR came from a young man in good health. Input material: blood. CDR3 sequence reads: CASSLHGGRDREQYF. The CDR3 nucleotides read TGTGCCAGCAGTTTGCACGGGGGGCGAGATCGCGAGCAGTACTTC.